Listed below are T cell receptor beta chains from one sample, sequenced in a study of cytomegalovirus exposure and HLA in healthy donors. The protocol was immunoSEQ multiplex PCR, while the TCRdb copy is restricted to in-frame clones and leaves out a portion. The top ten clones hold around 5.6% of a sample with 200,000 to 250,000 clones, around four fifths of them seen once. Source material: PBMCs. The receptors were gathered from a young woman in good health and CMV-seronegative. Both conserved end residues are part of each CDR3. The D gene is left open where the match is weak. The size entry is marked missing in some rows and otherwise reads once, few, many or a size class.

-	TRBV5-6	TRBD2	TRBJ2-1	CASSPGLAGNNEQFF	TGTGCCAGCAGCCCCGGGCTAGCGGGGAACAATGAGCAGTTCTTC
-	TRBV4-2	-	TRBJ2-7	CASSQAIRRDEQYF	TGTGCCAGCAGCCAAGCCATCCGTCGGGACGAGCAGTACTTC
-	TRBV27	-	TRBJ1-5	CASSPHSNQPQHF	TGTGCCAGCAGTCCACATAGCAATCAGCCCCAGCATTTT
-	TRBV18	-	TRBJ1-1	CASSPAAEAFF	TGTGCCAGCTCACCAGCGGCCGAAGCTTTCTTT
-	TRBV13	TRBD2	TRBJ2-2	CASSSGLAWTGELFF	TGTGCCAGCAGCTCAGGACTAGCGTGGACCGGGGAGCTGTTTTTT
-	TRBV2	TRBD1	TRBJ2-7	CASTGQGVGEQYF	TGTGCCAGCACGGGACAGGGGGTCGGGGAGCAGTACTTC
-	TRBV27	-	TRBJ2-7	CASSLSPHSYEQYF	TGTGCCAGCAGTTTATCGCCGCACTCCTACGAGCAGTACTTC
few	TRBV5-1	TRBD2	TRBJ2-1	CASSWTSDNEQFF	TGCGCCAGCAGCTGGACTAGCGACAATGAGCAGTTCTTC
-	TRBV6-6	-	TRBJ2-7	CASTDPPGSEQYF	TGTGCCAGCACAGATCCCCCGGGGAGCGAGCAGTACTTC
-	TRBV7-2	-	TRBJ1-6	CASQETGDLIHPPLHF	TGTGCCAGCCAAGAGACAGGAGATCTTATTCACCCGCCCCTCCACTTT
-	TRBV4-2	-	TRBJ1-1	CASSQDPQGNTEAFF	TGTGCCAGCAGCCAAGATCCCCAGGGGAACACTGAAGCTTTCTTT
-	TRBV19	TRBD1	TRBJ1-2	CASSDRTHYGYTF	TGTGCCAGTTCGGACAGGACGCACTATGGCTACACCTTC
few	TRBV25-1	TRBD1	TRBJ2-7	CASSRPGQGSYEQYF	TGTGCCAGCAGTCGGCCCGGACAGGGGTCGTACGAGCAGTACTTC
once	TRBV13	TRBD1	TRBJ1-2	CASSPRDRGRGGYTF	TGTGCCAGCAGCCCTCGGGACAGGGGGCGCGGTGGCTACACCTTC
-	TRBV27	TRBD2	TRBJ2-1	CASSSNSGRSKNEQFF	TGTGCCAGCAGTTCGAATAGCGGGAGGTCTAAGAATGAGCAGTTCTTC
-	TRBV5-1	TRBD1	TRBJ2-5	CASSLGGRGRQETQYF	TGCGCCAGCAGCTTGGGTGGCAGGGGGCGACAAGAGACCCAGTACTTC
-	TRBV27	-	TRBJ1-1	CASSSRHKENTEAFF	TGTGCCAGCAGTTCCCGACATAAGGAGAACACTGAAGCTTTCTTT
-	TRBV5-1	-	TRBJ2-7	CASSLVGQSSYEQYF	TGCGCCAGCAGCTTGGTGGGGCAGAGCTCCTACGAGCAGTACTTC
-	TRBV29-1	TRBD1	TRBJ1-5	CSVVVTGNQPQHF	TGCAGCGTTGTTGTGACAGGGAATCAGCCCCAGCATTTT
-	TRBV11-2	-	TRBJ1-2	CASSLDYGGRTF	TGTGCCAGCAGCTTAGATTATGGCGGAAGGACCTTC
few	TRBV27	TRBD2	TRBJ2-1	CASRQSGRDEQFF	TGTGCCAGCAGGCAGAGCGGGAGGGATGAGCAGTTCTTC
-	TRBV4-1	-	TRBJ1-2	CASSQGPGVGYGYTF	TGCGCCAGCAGCCAAGGTCCGGGGGTTGGCTATGGCTACACCTTC
-	TRBV5-4	TRBD1	TRBJ1-2	CASSPDRGNYGYTF	TGTGCCAGCAGCCCGGACAGGGGCAACTATGGCTACACCTTC
-	TRBV21-1	-	TRBJ2-7	CASSPPYERPYEQYF	TGTGCCAGCAGCCCACCTTATGAGCGACCCTACGAGCAGTACTTC
once	TRBV20-1	-	TRBJ2-5	CSASNEETQYF	TGCAGTGCTAGCAACGAGGAGACCCAGTACTTC